A single count supports the clone carrying this T cell receptor beta chain. How the authors handled the data: Estimates of nucleated cell counts were drawn from the amplification of reference gene primers. Generated by immunoSEQ multiplex PCR, the TCRdb table keeps only in-frame clones and is missing some. The V and J calls and clone size come from that table; D and trimming were worked out from the DNA. The sample holds approximately 230,000 clones, 70% to 90% seen once. This entry is derived from a study of blood T cell repertoires in COVID-19. Study-level background: Sites in the United States, Italy and Spain provided acute and convalescent COVID-19 samples. PBMCs, B-cell-depleted T cells, or T cells provided the cDNA or gDNA that made up the material.

The CDR3 has 14 residues. CDR1 MDHEN and CDR2 SYDVKM come from the germline V gene. With 3 bases clipped from V and 9 bases from J, the junction kept 8 bases outside the gene matches. J is TRBJ1-5 and V is TRBV28, with TRBD1 matching over 7 bases. This receptor was taken from an elderly man with acute or convalescent COVID-19. The sequenced material came from peripheral blood. The CDR3 DNA follows: TGTGCCAGCAGTTTTAAGGGGGCGTGGATGCCCCAGCATTTT. Protein product: CASSFKGAWMPQHF.